The 32 T cell receptor beta chains listed next were all sequenced from one sample in a study of T-cell memory formation after mild COVID-19. MiXCR was run by TCRdb on the 5' RACE reads, yielding one entry per CDR3 protein. Among about 170,000 distinct CDR3 sequences listed, roughly 13% were seen once. The sequenced sample was PBMCs or a T cell subset sorted from them (not recorded which). These receptors were obtained from a man in his late teens or twenties who had mild COVID-19 (a few samples of this study predate the infection). Cell type and time point are not known.

The chain joins TRBV6-2 or TRBV6-3 to TRBJ2-7, with a weak D call TRBD1 (5 bases). CDR1 MNHEY and CDR2 SVGEGT come from the germline V gene. Trimming took off 2 bases at V and 6 bases at J, with 20 bases between the two ends. The CDR3 length is 16 residues. CDR3 in DNA: TGTGCCAGCAGTTACGGTGAGACAGCCCCTCCCTCCGAGCAGTACGTC. Protein sequence: CASSYGETAPPSEQYV.

This clonotype came up a few times. The chain couples TRBV7-2 to TRBJ2-2; the match to TRBD1 covers 7 bases. The ends lost 8 bases at V and 4 bases at J; junction bases unmatched: 7. From germline, CDR1 is SGHTA and CDR2 FQGNSA. The CDR3 is 14 residues long. The CDR3 here is CASAKGAGTGELFF. The CDR3 DNA sequence: TGTGCCAGCGCCAAGGGGGCCGGCACCGGGGAGCTGTTTTTT.

The J gene is TRBJ1-2, the V gene TRBV10-3; 9 nucleotides align to TRBD1. J lost 8 bases, V lost 6 bases, and 10 bases had no gene match. CDR1 is ENHRY, CDR2 SYGVKD, per germline. The CDR3 has 14 residues. Here the CDR3 reads CAIRDGQGRGGYTF. CDR3 DNA sequence: TGTGCCATCAGGGACGGACAGGGGAGAGGCGGCTACACCTTC.

This clonotype was observed at least ten times. This sequence joins TRBV6-8 and TRBJ2-1; TRBD2 is a possible D gene (5 bases). The CDR3 is 16 amino acids. Germline-derived CDR1 and CDR2 are MNHGY and SAAAGT. V was trimmed by 6 bases and J by 4 bases, leaving 19 bases between them. This CDR3 is CASSHPSPRTYNEQFF. CDR3 nucleotide sequence: TGTGCCAGCAGCCACCCTAGCCCCCGTACGTACAATGAGCAGTTCTTC.

This clonotype was found a few times. The chain uses TRBV4-3 and TRBJ1-5; D uncertain. Trimming took 1 base from V and 4 from J, leaving 8 bases between them. Germline CDR1 and CDR2: LGHNA and YSLEER. The CDR3 totals 14 residues. The CDR3 sequence is CASSQAWTNQPQHF. The DNA of the CDR3 is TGCGCCAGCAGCCAAGCCTGGACTAATCAGCCCCAGCATTTT.

J is TRBJ2-7 and V is TRBV12-3 or TRBV12-4; D possibly corresponds to TRBD2 (7 bases). CDR3 size: 13 residues. With 7 bases removed from V and 7 bases from J, the gap between germline ends came to 17 bases. The CDR3 loop reads CASTRGAVWEQYF. The CDR3 DNA sequence: TGTGCCAGCACCCGGGGGGCGGTATGGGAGCAGTACTTC.

The chain uses TRBV5-1 and TRBJ1-5, with D perhaps TRBD1 (5 bases). This CDR3 is built from 13 residues. The germline gives CDR1 SGHRS, CDR2 YFSETQ. V gave up 5 bases and J gave up 7 bases, with 13 bases separating them. CDR3 DNA sequence: TGCGCCAGCAGTCGGGATGGGGGGCAGCCCCAGCATTTT. Its translation: CASSRDGGQPQHF. The full variable domain, completed using reference TRBV5-1 and TRBJ1-5, is KAGVTQTPRYLIKTRGQQVTLSCSPISGHRSVSWYQQTPGQGLQFLFEYFSETQRNKGNFPGRFSGRQFSNSRSEMNVSTLELGDSALYLCASSRDGGQPQHFGDGTRLSIL.

The chain joins TRBV14 to TRBJ2-1, with a tentative D call TRBD2 (5 bases). Germline V gene lookup returns CDR1 SGHDN and CDR2 FVKESK. The ends were cut back, 6 bases at V and 13 bases at J, with 13 bases in the middle. The CDR3 runs to 11 residues. For the CDR3, the DNA is TGTGCCAGCAGTGTTGCGGGCTTTCAGTTCTTC. Translated: CASSVAGFQFF.

This clonotype was observed at least ten times. The V and J genes are TRBV5-8 and TRBJ2-3, with D tentatively TRBD1 (7 bases). Looked up from germline, CDR1 is SGHTS and CDR2 is YDEGEE. The ends were cut back, 2 bases at V and 0 bases at J, with 10 bases in the middle. The length of the CDR3 is 15 residues. The CDR3 nucleotides are TGTGCCAGCAGCTTACAGGGGACTAGCACAGATACGCAGTATTTT. As protein: CASSLQGTSTDTQYF.

The CDR3 DNA follows: TGCGCCAGCAGCCAGCTGCCCTTGGCCGGAGAGCAGTACTTC. It translates to CASSQLPLAGEQYF. The rearrangement links TRBV4-3 to TRBJ2-7; no reliable D call. The CDR3 consists of 14 residues. The germline V gene has CDR1 LGHNA and CDR2 YSLEER. Deletions cut 3 bases from V and 7 bases from J, with 16 bases between.

V gene TRBV6-5 combines with J gene TRBJ2-5; D might be TRBD1 (5 bases). V was trimmed by 2 bases and J by 9 bases, leaving 16 bases between them. CDR3 length: 14 residues. Looked up from germline, CDR1 is MNHEY and CDR2 is SVGAGI. CDR3 region: CASSYQGPLGPQYF. CDR3 nucleotide sequence: TGTGCCAGCAGTTACCAGGGCCCGCTGGGGCCCCAGTACTTC.

This clonotype was picked up a small number of times. The J gene is TRBJ2-7, the V gene TRBV6-2 or TRBV6-3; TRBD1 matches at 8 bases. The CDR3 consists of 15 residues. The V gene end was trimmed by 4 bases and the J gene end by 2 bases; junction bases not matched to a gene: 7. The germline V gene has CDR1 MNHEY and CDR2 SVGEGT. This CDR3 is CASSSVRGPTYEQYF. CDR3 bases: TGTGCCAGCAGTTCCGTCAGGGGGCCTACCTACGAGCAGTACTTC.

This clonotype showed up just a few times. The CDR3 is CASSYGGFAYNEQFF. The CDR3 DNA sequence: TGTGCCAGCAGCTACGGGGGGTTCGCCTACAATGAGCAGTTCTTC. The rearrangement links TRBV11-2 to TRBJ2-1; 7 nucleotides match TRBD2. V lost 4 bases, J lost 2 bases, and 5 bases stayed unmatched. Germline CDR1 SGHAT, CDR2 FQNNGV. The CDR3 consists of 15 residues.

The chain has TRBV10-3 and TRBJ2-7; no clear D gene. Per germline, CDR1 ENHRY and CDR2 SYGVKD. CDR3 length: 12 residues. Deletions cut 4 bases from V and 4 bases from J, with 8 bases between. This CDR3 is CAISGYGYEQYF. CDR3 sequence (DNA): TGTGCCATCAGTGGGTATGGGTACGAGCAGTACTTC.

V gene TRBV19 combines with J gene TRBJ2-1, with D tentatively TRBD1 or TRBD2 (5 bases each). V shed 8 bases and J shed 4 bases, with 12 bases lying between them. The length of the CDR3 is 13 residues. Germline V CDR1 and CDR2: LNHDA, SQIVND (reference sequence). The CDR3 coding sequence is TGTGCCAGTGCCGGGACCCGATACAATGAGCAGTTCTTC. Translated, it gives CASAGTRYNEQFF.

This clonotype was counted a few times. The chain carries TRBV6-2 or TRBV6-3 and TRBJ1-5; D gene unclear. Trimming pared 6 bases from V and 0 bases from J, leaving 12 bases between. There are 15 residues in the CDR3. Germline V lookup: CDR1 MNHEY, CDR2 SVGEGT. The CDR3 loop reads CASSPVELSNQPQHF. CDR3 nucleotides: TGTGCCAGCAGCCCGGTGGAACTTAGCAATCAGCCCCAGCATTTT.

This clonotype has more than one count but fewer than ten. V gene TRBV5-6 combines with J gene TRBJ1-1; D unresolved. This CDR3 contains 12 residues. Germline V gene sequence: CDR1 SGHDT, CDR2 YYEEEE. Trimming pared 2 bases from V and 10 bases from J, leaving 12 bases between. The CDR3 coding sequence is TGTGCCAGCAGCTTATTCGGTTCAGGAGCTTTCTTT. This sequence encodes CASSLFGSGAFF.

V gene TRBV4-2 combines with J gene TRBJ1-1, with D tentatively TRBD1 (5 bases). Trimming removed 0 bases from V and 8 bases from J, with 13 bases in between. CDR3 length: 14 residues. From germline, CDR1 is LGHNA and CDR2 YNFKEQ. The CDR3 DNA reads as TGTGCCAGCAGCCAAGATTTATTCGGGGGAGAAGCTTTCTTT. The encoded protein is CASSQDLFGGEAFF.

This clonotype has just a few counts. The rearrangement uses TRBV24-1 and TRBJ2-1, with D perhaps being TRBD1 or TRBD2 (5 bases each). Germline lookup yields CDR1 KGHDR and CDR2 SFDVKD. Trimming stripped 5 bases from V and 5 bases from J, with 21 bases between. CDR3 length: 17 residues. This CDR3 is CATSAPQDRGCNNEQFF. Here the CDR3 DNA reads TGTGCCACCAGTGCCCCACAGGACCGCGGGTGTAACAATGAGCAGTTCTTC.

This clonotype was counted at least ten times. The V gene is TRBV7-8, the J gene TRBJ1-2; TRBD1 aligns across 8 bases. Germline lookup yields CDR1 SGHVS and CDR2 FQNEAQ. V gave up 5 bases and J gave up 8 bases; unmatched junction bases: 7. There are 13 residues in the CDR3. The DNA for the CDR3 is TGTGCCAGCAGCCCGGACAGGGTTCACGGCTACACCTTC. This gives the protein CASSPDRVHGYTF.

The V and J genes are TRBV10-3 and TRBJ2-2; the D call may be TRBD1 or TRBD2 (5 bases each). CDR1 and CDR2 from the germline V gene are ENHRY and SYGVKD. Trimming removed 0 bases from V and 4 bases from J, with 12 bases in between. This CDR3 comprises 16 residues. The CDR3 DNA reads TGTGCCATCAGTGAGTCTGGGAGAGGGGTCACCGGGGAGCTGTTTTTT. It yields the protein CAISESGRGVTGELFF.

The gene calls are TRBV6-5 and TRBJ2-2, with TRBD1 matching over 11 bases. V lost 7 bases to trimming and J lost 5 bases; unmatched junction nucleotides: 9. The length of the CDR3 is 16 residues. CDR1 MNHEY and CDR2 SVGAGI come from the germline V gene. CDR3 nucleotide sequence: TGTGCCAGCACCTTTGGGACAGGGGGAGTAACCGGGGAGCTGTTTTTT. This encodes CASTFGTGGVTGELFF.

The chain recombines TRBV7-3 with TRBJ2-3; perhaps TRBD2 as D (7 bases). The germline V gene encodes CDR1 SGHTA and CDR2 FQGTGA. V lost 8 bases and J lost 2, with 20 bases in between. The CDR3 covers 16 residues. The CDR3: CASRAGHQLPTDTQYF. The CDR3 DNA sequence: TGTGCCAGCCGAGCGGGACACCAACTACCCACAGATACGCAGTATTTT.

The gene calls are TRBV7-9 and TRBJ2-7; no reliable D call. V lost 5 bases and J lost 2, with 13 bases in between. Germline CDR1 is SEHNR and CDR2 is FQNEAQ (reference sequence). The CDR3 consists of 14 residues. For the CDR3, the DNA is TGTGCCAGCAGCCTAATGGGGAAACCCTACGAGCAGTACTTC. Protein sequence: CASSLMGKPYEQYF.

The sample holds a few counts of this clonotype. The rearrangement links TRBV18 to TRBJ2-5; 13 bases align to TRBD2. This CDR3 spans 18 amino acids. Trimming removed 3 bases from V and 0 bases from J; junction bases left unmatched: 7. The germline V gene has CDR1 KGHSH and CDR2 LQKENI. The CDR3 spells CASSPQEGTSGDQETQYF. In DNA, the CDR3 is TGTGCCAGCTCACCCCAAGAGGGGACTAGCGGGGACCAAGAGACCCAGTACTTC.

This clonotype was detected ten times or more. The chain links TRBV3-1 to TRBJ1-1; possibly TRBD1 for D (5 bases). V was trimmed by 8 bases and J by 5 bases, leaving 15 bases between them. Germline lookup yields CDR1 LGHDT and CDR2 YNNKEL (reference sequence). CDR3 length: 13 residues. CDR3: CASGFGRTTEAFF. CDR3 DNA: TGTGCCAGCGGCTTTGGCAGGACAACTGAAGCTTTCTTT. The variable domain in full, completed from reference TRBV3-1 and TRBJ1-1, reads DTAVSQTPKYLVTQMGNDKSIKCEQNLGHDTMYWYKQDSKKFLKIMFSYNNKELIINETVPNRFSPKSPDKAHLNLHINSLELGDSAVYFCASGFGRTTEAFFGQGTRLTVV.

The rearrangement links TRBV4-2 to TRBJ2-1; the D call may be TRBD1 or TRBD2 (6 bases each). The CDR3 is 14 amino acids. V lost 3 bases to trimming and J lost 7 bases, with 13 bases between them. CDR1 is LGHNA and CDR2 is YNFKEQ in the germline V gene. CDR3 DNA sequence: TGTGCCAGCAGCCACCGGGGGCCGGGGAATGAGCAGTTCTTC. Translating it yields CASSHRGPGNEQFF.

This clonotype occurred a few times. This chain links TRBV29-1 with TRBJ2-7; weak D call: TRBD1 (5 bases). Looked up from germline, CDR1 is SQVTM and CDR2 is ANQGSEA. Deletions cut 5 bases from V and 3 bases from J, with 14 bases between. The CDR3 spans 13 residues. As DNA, the CDR3 is TGCAGCGTTTCTACAGGCGTACTCTACGAGCAGTACTTC. This sequence encodes CSVSTGVLYEQYF.

The V and J genes are TRBV12-3 or TRBV12-4 and TRBJ1-6; a possible D gene is TRBD1 (6 bases). Trimming stripped 5 bases from V and 8 bases from J, with 13 bases between. This CDR3 has 14 amino acids. The CDR3 spells CASSGRGPHSPLHF. The CDR3 DNA follows: TGTGCCAGCAGTGGCAGGGGCCCACATTCACCCCTCCACTTT.

This clonotype occurred a few times. The chain is built from TRBV30 and TRBJ1-2; D possibly corresponds to TRBD1 (6 bases). Germline CDR1 GTSNPN, CDR2 SVGIG (reference sequence). Deletions cut 4 bases from V and 7 bases from J, with 16 bases between. This CDR3 comprises 13 residues. The CDR3 is CAWKPWGARGYTF. CDR3 in DNA: TGTGCCTGGAAGCCTTGGGGGGCGCGTGGCTACACCTTC.

This clonotype has only a few counts. The chain recombines TRBV5-1 with TRBJ2-1, with D possibly being TRBD1 (6 bases). Germline loops: CDR1 SGHRS, CDR2 YFSETQ. Trimming shortened V by 3 bases and J by 5 bases, and 18 bases separated the two germline ends. The CDR3 length is 16 residues. The CDR3 loop is CASSSQTGYSDNEQFF. CDR3 in DNA: TGCGCCAGCAGCTCCCAAACAGGGTACTCGGACAATGAGCAGTTCTTC.

The V gene is TRBV5-5, the J gene TRBJ1-4; 10 nucleotides agree with TRBD1. CDR3 length equals 15 residues. Per the germline V gene, CDR1 is SGHKS and CDR2 is YYEKEE (reference sequence). Trimming took 2 bases from V and 8 from J; bases not matched to a gene: 6. The CDR3 spells CASSLRDRGREKLFF. DNA for the CDR3: TGTGCCAGCAGCTTACGGGACAGGGGACGAGAAAAACTGTTTTTT.